What follows are 9 T cell receptor beta chains derived from one specimen sequenced in a study of cytomegalovirus exposure and HLA in healthy donors. PCR primers comprised 60 Vbeta and 13 Jbeta primers. Repertoires were generated with immunoSEQ multiplex PCR, while TCRdb's copy carries only in-frame clones and drops some. The sample carries approximately 140,000 clones, 70% to 80% recorded once. Sequenced: PBMCs. The receptors originated from a male donor in good health and CMV-seronegative.

The V call is TRBV5-1, the J call TRBJ2-5; D unresolved. V shed 4 bases and J shed 2 bases, with 6 bases lying between them. The CDR3 runs 12 residues. CDR1 is SGHRS and CDR2 is YFSETQ in the germline V gene. DNA of the CDR3: TGCGCCAGCAGCCAGGAACAAGAGACCCAGTACTTC. Its translation: CASSQEQETQYF.

Only one count was recorded for this clone. V usage is TRBV7-9 and J usage is TRBJ2-5; 9 bases align to TRBD1. The CDR3 runs 16 residues. J gave up 5 bases and V 6 bases, and 13 bases lay outside the gene matches. CDR1 is SEHNR, CDR2 FQNEAQ, per germline (reference sequence). This CDR3 reads CASSRLGQGTLETQYF. The CDR3 nucleotides read TGTGCCAGCAGTCGTCTGGGACAGGGAACTTTGGAGACCCAGTACTTC.

The rearrangement links TRBV27 to TRBJ2-7; D possibly corresponds to TRBD1 (6 bases). The CDR3 is made up of 12 amino acids. V lost 2 bases, J lost 6 bases, and 8 bases lay in between. The germline V gene encodes CDR1 MNHEY and CDR2 SMNVEV (reference sequence). The DNA for the CDR3 is TGTGCCAGCAGTTTAACAGGGAGCGAGCAGTACTTC. The encoded protein is CASSLTGSEQYF.

Note on this clone: The same CDR3 can be traced to other DNA sequences in this sample. J is TRBJ2-5 and V is TRBV9, with D hard to call. V was shortened by 3 bases and J by 4 bases, with 13 bases between the two germline ends. The length of the CDR3 is 14 residues. Germline values: CDR1 SGDLS, CDR2 YYNGEE. DNA of the CDR3: TGTGCCAGCAGCGGGCCTCTGCCGTCAGAGACCCAGTACTTC. This encodes CASSGPLPSETQYF. Full variable domain (missing parts from reference TRBV9 and TRBJ2-5): DSGVTQTPKHLITATGQRVTLRCSPRSGDLSVYWYQQSLDQGLQFLIQYYNGEERAKGNILERFSAQQFPDLHSELNLSSLELGDSALYFCASSGPLPSETQYFGPGTRLLVL.

The gene calls are TRBV7-9 and TRBJ1-2, with D perhaps TRBD1 (5 bases). V was shortened by 1 base and J by 8 bases, with 20 bases between the two germline ends. The CDR3 runs 16 residues. CDR1 SEHNR and CDR2 FQNEAQ come from the germline V gene (reference sequence). The CDR3 sequence is CASSLVIPAGLKGYTF. CDR3 sequence (DNA): TGTGCCAGCAGCTTAGTGATCCCTGCAGGGTTAAAGGGCTACACCTTC.

The CDR3 here is CASSAASVGTGTTYEQYF. The CDR3 DNA sequence: TGTGCCAGCAGTGCGGCCTCCGTCGGGACAGGCACGACCTACGAGCAGTACTTC. V gene TRBV6-1 combines with J gene TRBJ2-7, with 8 bases lining up with TRBD1. CDR1 and CDR2 from the germline V gene are MNHNS and SASEGT. V trimming: 4 bases; J trimming: 2 bases; junction bases outside the gene matches: 16. The CDR3 totals 18 residues.

The chain is built from TRBV11-2 and TRBJ1-2; D is possibly TRBD1 (6 bases). CDR1 is SGHAT, CDR2 FQNNGV, per germline. The CDR3 has 15 amino acids. Trimming stripped 1 base from V and 2 bases from J, with 11 bases between. The CDR3 is CASSLADRSNYGYTF. The CDR3 bases are TGTGCCAGCAGCTTAGCCGACAGGTCCAACTATGGCTACACCTTC.

The chain recombines TRBV10-3 with TRBJ1-2; weak D call: TRBD1 (5 bases). V shed 5 bases and J shed 4 bases, with 14 bases lying between them. This CDR3 spans 14 amino acids. CDR1 is ENHRY, CDR2 SYGVKD, per germline. The CDR3 DNA sequence: TGTGCCATCAGTCAGGAGCAGGGCGTCTATGGCTACACCTTC. Translated, it gives CAISQEQGVYGYTF.

The chain employs TRBV5-1 and TRBJ1-6, with D unresolved. This CDR3 has 12 residues. V dropped 1 base and J dropped 9 bases, with 5 bases sitting between them. Germline V gives CDR1 SGHRS, CDR2 YFSETQ. Here the CDR3 reads CASSLTGSPLHF. The DNA of the CDR3 is TGCGCCAGCAGCTTGACGGGTTCACCCCTCCACTTT.